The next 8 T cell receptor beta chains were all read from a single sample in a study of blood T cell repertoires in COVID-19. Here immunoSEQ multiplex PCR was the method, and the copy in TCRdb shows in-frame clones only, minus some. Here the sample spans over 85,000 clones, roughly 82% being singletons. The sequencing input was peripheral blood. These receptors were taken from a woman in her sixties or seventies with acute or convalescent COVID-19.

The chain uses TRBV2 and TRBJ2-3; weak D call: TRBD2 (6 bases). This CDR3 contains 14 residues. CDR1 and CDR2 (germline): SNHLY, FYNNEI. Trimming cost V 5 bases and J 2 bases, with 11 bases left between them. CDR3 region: CASSSGLLTDTQYF. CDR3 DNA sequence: TGTGCCAGCAGTTCGGGACTTCTCACAGATACGCAGTATTTT.

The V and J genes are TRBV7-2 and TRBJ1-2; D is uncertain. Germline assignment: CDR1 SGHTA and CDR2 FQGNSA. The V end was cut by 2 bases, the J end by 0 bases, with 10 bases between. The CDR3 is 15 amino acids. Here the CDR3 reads CASSLIDGANYGYTF. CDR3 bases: TGTGCCAGCAGCTTAATTGACGGAGCTAACTATGGCTACACCTTC.

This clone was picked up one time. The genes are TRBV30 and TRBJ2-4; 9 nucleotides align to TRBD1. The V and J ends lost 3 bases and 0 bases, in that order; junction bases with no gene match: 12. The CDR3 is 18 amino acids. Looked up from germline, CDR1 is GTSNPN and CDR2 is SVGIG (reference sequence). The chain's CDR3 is CAWRAGTGSFLAKNIQYF. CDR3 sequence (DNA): TGTGCCTGGAGGGCCGGGACAGGGTCGTTTTTAGCCAAAAACATTCAGTACTTC. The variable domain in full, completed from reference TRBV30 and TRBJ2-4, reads SQTIHQWPATLVQPVGSPLSLECTVEGTSNPNLYWYRQAAGRGLQLLFYSVGIGQISSEVPQNLSASRPQDRQFILSSKKLLLSDSGFYLCAWRAGTGSFLAKNIQYFGAGTRLSVL.

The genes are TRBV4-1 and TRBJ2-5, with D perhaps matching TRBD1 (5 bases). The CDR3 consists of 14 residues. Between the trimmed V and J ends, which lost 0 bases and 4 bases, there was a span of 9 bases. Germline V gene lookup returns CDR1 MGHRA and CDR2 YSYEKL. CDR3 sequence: CASSQDRVGETQYF. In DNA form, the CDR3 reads TGCGCCAGCAGCCAAGACAGGGTAGGAGAGACCCAGTACTTC.

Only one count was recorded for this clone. The CDR3 sequence is CASSPGIGGTGELFF. The CDR3 bases are TGTGCCAGCAGCCCAGGAATCGGGGGCACCGGGGAGCTGTTTTTT. The V gene is TRBV9, the J gene TRBJ2-2; maybe TRBD2 (6 bases). Trimming removed 4 bases from V and 4 bases from J, with 14 bases in between. The germline gives CDR1 SGDLS, CDR2 YYNGEE. This CDR3 contains 15 residues.

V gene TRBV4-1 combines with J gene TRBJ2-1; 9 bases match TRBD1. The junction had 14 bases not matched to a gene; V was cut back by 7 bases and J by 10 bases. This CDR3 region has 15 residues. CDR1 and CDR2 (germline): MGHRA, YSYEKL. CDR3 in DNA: TGCGCCAGCACCTATGACAGGGGGGCGGGAGTAGAGCAGTTCTTC. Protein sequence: CASTYDRGAGVEQFF.

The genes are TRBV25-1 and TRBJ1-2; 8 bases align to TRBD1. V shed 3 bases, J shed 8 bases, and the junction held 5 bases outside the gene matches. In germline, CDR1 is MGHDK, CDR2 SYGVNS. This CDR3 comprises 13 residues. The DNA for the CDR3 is TGTGCCAGCAGTGAGCGGACAGGGCGGGGCTACACCTTC. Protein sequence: CASSERTGRGYTF.

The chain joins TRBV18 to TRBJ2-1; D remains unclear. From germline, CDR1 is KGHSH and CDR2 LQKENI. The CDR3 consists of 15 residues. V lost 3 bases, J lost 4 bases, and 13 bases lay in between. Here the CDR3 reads CASSPLAVPYNEQFF. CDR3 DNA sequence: TGTGCCAGCTCACCGTTAGCTGTACCATACAATGAGCAGTTCTTC.